This T cell receptor beta chain was identified in a study of T cell responses to AZD1222 COVID-19 vaccine. TCRdb keeps only in-frame clones here, not all; method: immunoSEQ multiplex PCR. Of about 120,000 clones in the sample, about 93% are singletons; the top ten hold around 4.4%. The V end was cut by 11 bases, the J end by 1 base, with 13 bases between. The CDR3 covers 13 residues. Germline loops: CDR1 KGHDR, CDR2 SFDVKD. This clone was observed a few times. This sequence originates from an adult who received the MenACWY meningococcal vaccine as a control. The chain has TRBV24-1 and TRBJ2-5, with D perhaps matching TRBD2 (5 bases). The material was peripheral blood, obtained 28 days after the second dose of the MenACWY control vaccine. The CDR3 region is CASQRGSQETQYF. The CDR3 DNA sequence: TGTGCCAGCCAACGTGGGAGCCAAGAGACCCAGTACTTC.